This TCR beta chain originates from a study of neoadjuvant nivolumab and ipilimumab in lung cancer. Within the sample, this clone is medium-sized. The antigen is not known. Overall study results and limits: TCR clonality did not significantly correlate with pathologic tumor regression.

The table came from immunoSEQ multiplex PCR; TCRdb's copy has only in-frame clones and leaves some out. The sample yields about 18,000 clones, approximately 73% seen once. The specimen comprised tumor tissue, sampled after neoadjuvant nivolumab, alone or with ipilimumab, at or shortly before surgery. The receptor was derived from an adult with non-small cell lung cancer.

The CDR3 DNA follows: TGTGCTAGCTCATGGGACACCCTGAGGGAGCAGTACTTC. Its protein product is CASSWDTLREQYF. The chain is built from TRBV12-5 and TRBJ2-7, with D possibly being TRBD1 (6 bases). Germline V CDR1 and CDR2: LGHNT, FRNRAP. V was shortened by 9 bases and J by 7 bases, with 19 bases between the two germline ends. This CDR3 comprises 13 residues.